These 11 T cell receptor beta chains came from one sample sequenced in a study of early T cells in non-severe SARS-CoV-2 infection. From the 5' RACE reads, TCRdb called clonotypes with MiXCR, one entry per CDR3 protein. The sample carries under 80,000 distinct CDR3 sequences, approximately 13% recorded once. The sequenced sample was whole blood. The receptors were gathered from an adult who was a healthcare worker with PCR-confirmed SARS-CoV-2 infection or an uninfected control (not recorded which).

In its sample, this clonotype was seen many times. The chain carries TRBV7-2 and TRBJ1-4; no clear D. Per germline, CDR1 SGHTA and CDR2 FQGNSA. This CDR3 spans 15 amino acids. Trimming took 0 bases from V and 5 from J, leaving 10 bases between them. CDR3 residues: CASSLAQAANEKLFF. CDR3 bases: TGTGCCAGCAGCTTAGCGCAGGCCGCCAATGAAAAACTGTTTTTT.

This clonotype was counted many times. The chain links TRBV6-1 to TRBJ2-7, with D possibly TRBD1 on 6 matching bases. The CDR3 is made up of 14 amino acids. Per the germline V gene, CDR1 is MNHNS and CDR2 is SASEGT. V was pared by 3 bases and J by 5 bases, with 14 bases between. CDR3 region: CASSERQGTHEQYF. As DNA, the CDR3 is TGTGCCAGCAGTGAGCGTCAGGGGACCCACGAGCAGTACTTC.

Many counts were recorded for this clonotype. The chain carries TRBV2 and TRBJ1-5, with 8 bases identical to TRBD1. Germline V gene data show CDR1 as SNHLY and CDR2 as FYNNEI. This CDR3 is 14 amino acids long. V lost 6 bases, J lost 4 bases, and 5 bases stayed unmatched. The CDR3 bases are TGTGCCAGCAGAGTAGGACAGGGTAATCAGCCCCAGCATTTT. The encoded protein is CASRVGQGNQPQHF. Complete variable domain (other parts from reference TRBV2 and TRBJ1-5): EPEVTQTPSHQVTQMGQEVILRCVPISNHLYFYWYRQILGQKVEFLVSFYNNEISEKSEIFDDQFSVERPDGSNFTLKIRSTKLEDSAMYFCASRVGQGNQPQHFGDGTRLSIL.

This clonotype was found many times. The chain carries TRBV7-6 and TRBJ2-5; no clear D. CDR3 length equals 15 residues. The V end was cut by 1 base, the J end by 2 bases, with 11 bases between. Germline loops: CDR1 SGHVS, CDR2 FNYEAQ. As DNA, the CDR3 is TGTGCCAGCAGCTTAGTCGGAGTGGGGCAAGAGACCCAGTACTTC. Translation: CASSLVGVGQETQYF.

This clonotype has at least ten counts. The rearrangement links TRBV5-6 to TRBJ1-5; no reliable D call. The CDR3 contains 15 residues. Trimming cost V 2 bases and J 0 bases, with 9 bases left between them. Looked up from germline, CDR1 is SGHDT and CDR2 is YYEEEE. The CDR3 sequence: CASSFGVNSNQPQHF. DNA for the CDR3: TGTGCCAGCAGCTTCGGCGTCAATAGCAATCAGCCCCAGCATTTT.

This clonotype was counted only a few times. Here the CDR3 reads CSVEDIHAFF. The CDR3 nucleotides are TGCAGCGTTGAAGACATCCATGCTTTCTTT. The gene calls are TRBV29-1 and TRBJ1-1; D gene uncertain. The CDR3 length is 10 residues. In germline, CDR1 is SQVTM, CDR2 ANQGSEA. Between the trimmed V and J ends, which lost 0 bases and 11 bases, there was a span of 7 bases.

This clonotype was detected many times. V gene TRBV19 combines with J gene TRBJ2-2, with 7 bases lining up with TRBD2. Germline V gene data show CDR1 as LNHDA and CDR2 as SQIVND (reference sequence). The CDR3 spans 16 residues. V lost 5 bases to trimming and J lost 4 bases; unmatched junction nucleotides: 10. DNA of the CDR3: TGTGCCAGTAGTCCCGGGTCCGGGAGGATCACCGGGGAGCTGTTTTTT. It encodes CASSPGSGRITGELFF.

Many counts were recorded for this clonotype. This chain links TRBV25-1 with TRBJ1-3, with a tentative D call TRBD1 (5 bases). Trimming pared 7 bases from V and 0 bases from J, leaving 13 bases between. Germline assignment: CDR1 MGHDK and CDR2 SYGVNS. The CDR3 runs to 15 residues. For the CDR3, the DNA is TGTGCCAGCAAGGGAACAGGCATCTCTGGAAACACCATATATTTT. This gives the protein CASKGTGISGNTIYF.

As to this clonotype: Given a much more abundant clone one base away, this may be a read error. The chain uses TRBV3-1 and TRBJ2-7, with 14 bases that match TRBD2. CDR1 LGHDT and CDR2 YNNKEL come from the germline V gene (reference sequence). The CDR3 is 16 residues long. The CDR3 bases are TGTACCAGCAGCCAACAAGGGACTAGCGGGGGTACGGAGCAGTACTTC. This sequence encodes CTSSQQGTSGGTEQYF.

There are many counts of this clonotype. The V and J genes are TRBV14 and TRBJ2-1; TRBD2 matches at 8 bases. The CDR3 has 16 amino acids. CDR1 and CDR2 from the germline V gene are SGHDN and FVKESK. V trimming: 4 bases; J trimming: 4 bases; junction bases outside the gene matches: 9. The CDR3 sequence is CASSLQVAGTYNEQFF. In DNA, the CDR3 is TGTGCCAGCAGCCTACAAGTAGCGGGGACGTACAATGAGCAGTTCTTC.

This clonotype appeared many times. The rearrangement uses TRBV7-2 and TRBJ2-1; 7 bases map to TRBD2. Germline V gene sequence: CDR1 SGHTA, CDR2 FQGNSA. Germline trimming cut 7 bases from V and 3 bases from J; bases unmatched to any gene: 9. The CDR3 totals 15 residues. DNA for the CDR3: TGTGCCAGCAACGAGGGCGGGGGTCTCTACAATGAGCAGTTCTTC. Amino acid sequence: CASNEGGGLYNEQFF.